The following is a TCR beta chain sequence with its context. This sample is part of a study of blood T cell repertoires in COVID-19. Overall study context: COVID-19 samples, acute and convalescent, were from the United States, Italy and Spain. PBMCs, B-cell-depleted T cells, or T cells were the source of the cDNA or gDNA that made up the material.

Sequencing was performed with immunoSEQ multiplex PCR; in TCRdb, only in-frame clones are kept and a portion is missing. The table lists around 70,000 clones, roughly 80% of them singletons, with 4% to 5.5% in the top ten. The CDR3 has 19 residues. The chain links TRBV1 to TRBJ2-6; the table's D call TRBD1 went unverified against the DNA. TRBV1 is shown as a pseudogene. Material: peripheral blood. The source of this sequence is a woman aged 80 or over with active or convalescent COVID-19. Here the CDR3 DNA reads TGCACCAGCAGCCAAGACACGAAGGGGTTGAGCTCTGGGGCCAACGTCCTGACTTTC. Translating gives CTSSQDTKGLSSGANVLTF.